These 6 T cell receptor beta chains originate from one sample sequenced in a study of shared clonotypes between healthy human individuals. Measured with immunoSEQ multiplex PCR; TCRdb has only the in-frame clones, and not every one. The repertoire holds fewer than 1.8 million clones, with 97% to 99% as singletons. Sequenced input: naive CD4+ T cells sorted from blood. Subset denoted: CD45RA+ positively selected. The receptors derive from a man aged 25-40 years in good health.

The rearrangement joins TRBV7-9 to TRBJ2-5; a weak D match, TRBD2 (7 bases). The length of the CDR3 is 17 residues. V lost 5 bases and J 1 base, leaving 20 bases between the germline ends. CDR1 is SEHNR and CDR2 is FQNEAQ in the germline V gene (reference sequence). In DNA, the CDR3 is TGTGCCAGCAGCAGAGGTGGTTTGGCGGGGGCCCAAGAGACCCAGTACTTC. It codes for CASSRGGLAGAQETQYF.

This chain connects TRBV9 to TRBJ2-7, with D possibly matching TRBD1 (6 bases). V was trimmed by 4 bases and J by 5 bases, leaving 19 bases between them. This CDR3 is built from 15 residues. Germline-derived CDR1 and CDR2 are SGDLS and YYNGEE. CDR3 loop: CASSITTGTVHEQYF. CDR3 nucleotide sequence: TGTGCCAGCAGCATTACTACAGGGACCGTCCACGAGCAGTACTTC.

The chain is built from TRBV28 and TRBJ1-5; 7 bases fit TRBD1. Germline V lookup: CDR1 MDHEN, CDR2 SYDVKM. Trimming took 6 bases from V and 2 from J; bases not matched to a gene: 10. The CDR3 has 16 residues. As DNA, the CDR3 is TGTGCCAGCAGGAAAGGGGGACAGTTGGGCAATCAGCCCCAGCATTTT. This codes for CASRKGGQLGNQPQHF.

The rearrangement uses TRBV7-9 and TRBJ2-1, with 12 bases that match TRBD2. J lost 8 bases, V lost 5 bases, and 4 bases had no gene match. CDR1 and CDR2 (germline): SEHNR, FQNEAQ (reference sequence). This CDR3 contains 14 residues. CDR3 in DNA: TGTGCCAGCAGCCGAGGACTAGCGGGATATGAGCAGTTCTTC. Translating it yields CASSRGLAGYEQFF.

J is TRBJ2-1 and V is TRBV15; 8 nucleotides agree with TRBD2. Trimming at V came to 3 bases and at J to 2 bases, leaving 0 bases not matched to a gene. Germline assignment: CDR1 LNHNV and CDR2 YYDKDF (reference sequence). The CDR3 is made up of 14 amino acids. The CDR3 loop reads CATSRGLAYNEQFF. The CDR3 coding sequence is TGTGCCACCAGCAGGGGACTAGCCTACAATGAGCAGTTCTTC.

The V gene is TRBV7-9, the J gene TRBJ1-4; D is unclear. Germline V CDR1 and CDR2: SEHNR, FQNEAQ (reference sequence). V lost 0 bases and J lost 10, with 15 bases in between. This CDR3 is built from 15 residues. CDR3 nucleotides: TGTGCCAGCAGCTTAGCCGGTCGCGGTGTGGGAAAACTGTTTTTT. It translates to CASSLAGRGVGKLFF.